A selection of T cell receptor beta chains follows, all from one sample in a study of blood T cell repertoires in COVID-19. Only in-frame clones appear in the TCRdb table, and some are missing; sequencing was by immunoSEQ multiplex PCR. The sample yields 300,000 to 350,000 clones, more than 85% seen once. Input material: PBMCs or T cells enriched from blood (not recorded which). These receptors originate from a woman in her twenties or thirties who had recovered from COVID-19. The CDR3 runs from the conserved cysteine through the conserved F or W. The D gene is left open where the match is weak. Clone size, where shown, is once, few, many, or a class for clones that have expanded.

TRBJ1-2,TRBV19,.,.,CASSIGTALNYGYTF,TGTGCCAGTAGTATAGGGACAGCCCTTAACTATGGCTACACCTTC
TRBJ1-4,TRBV18,.,.,CASSPFQGPPTNEKLFF,TGTGCCAGCTCACCATTTCAGGGGCCCCCAACTAATGAAAAACTGTTTTTT
TRBJ1-1,TRBV29-1,.,.,CSALGQGVNTEAFF,TGCAGCGCCTTGGGGCAGGGTGTGAACACTGAAGCTTTCTTT
TRBJ1-2,TRBV7-9,.,.,CASSPDTIYTF,TGTGCCAGCAGCCCTGACACAATCTACACCTTC
TRBJ1-1,TRBV10-2,.,.,CASWAKPNTEAFF,TGCGCCAGCTGGGCCAAACCGAACACTGAAGCTTTCTTT
TRBJ2-7,TRBV12-3/TRBV12-4,.,.,CASSLRGEQYF,TGTGCCAGCAGTTTGCGCGGAGAGCAGTACTTC
TRBJ2-5,TRBV6-1,TRBD2,.,CASSEGVGGGAETQYF,TGTGCCAGCAGTGAAGGGGTCGGGGGGGGCGCAGAGACCCAGTACTTC
TRBJ2-7,TRBV6-8,.,few,CASSSPELRSSYEQYF,TGTGCCAGCAGTAGCCCTGAACTCCGGAGCTCCTACGAGCAGTACTTC
TRBJ2-1,TRBV2,TRBD1,.,CASSRDRNNEQFF,TGTGCCAGCAGCCGGGACAGAAACAATGAGCAGTTCTTC
TRBJ2-7,TRBV7-8,TRBD1,.,CASSRGTGSSYEQYF,TGTGCCAGCAGCCGAGGGACAGGGAGTAGCTACGAGCAGTACTTC
TRBJ1-2,TRBV19,TRBD1,.,CASTDRGVNGYTF,TGTGCCAGTACCGACAGGGGGGTAAATGGCTACACCTTC